This TCR beta chain was identified during a study of blood T cell repertoires in COVID-19. Overall study: Samples of COVID-19 (acute and convalescent) were obtained from the United States, Italy and Spain.

In the study's own analysis: Reference gene primer amplification gave estimated nucleated cell counts. Clones were read by immunoSEQ multiplex PCR, and TCRdb kept only the in-frame ones, dropping some. The V and J calls and clone size come from that table; D and trimming were worked out from the DNA. The repertoire holds 170,000 or so clones, with nearly 80% as singletons. Input material: peripheral blood. This sequence originates from a woman between 65 and 79 years old with acute or convalescent COVID-19.

The CDR3 DNA is TGTGCCAGCAGTTACCCCCCCGAGCGGGAGCCCAAAAACATTCAGTACTTC. Its protein product is CASSYPPEREPKNIQYF. The chain joins TRBV6-2 or TRBV6-3 to TRBJ2-4, with 8 positions matching TRBD2. Germline assignment: CDR1 MNHEY and CDR2 SVGEGT. V dropped 2 bases and J dropped 2; count of bases not matched to a gene: 8. CDR3 length equals 17 residues.